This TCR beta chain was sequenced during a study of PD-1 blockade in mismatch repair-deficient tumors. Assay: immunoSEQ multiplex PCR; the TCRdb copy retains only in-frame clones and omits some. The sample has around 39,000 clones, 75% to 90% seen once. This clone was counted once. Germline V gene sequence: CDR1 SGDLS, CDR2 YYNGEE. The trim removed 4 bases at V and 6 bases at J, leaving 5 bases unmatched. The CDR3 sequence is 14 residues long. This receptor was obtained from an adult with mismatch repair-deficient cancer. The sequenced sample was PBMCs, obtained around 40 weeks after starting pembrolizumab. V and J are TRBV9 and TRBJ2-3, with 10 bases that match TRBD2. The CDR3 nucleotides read TGTGCCAGCAGCCAAGGACTAGCGGCGGATACGCAGTATTTT. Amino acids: CASSQGLAADTQYF.